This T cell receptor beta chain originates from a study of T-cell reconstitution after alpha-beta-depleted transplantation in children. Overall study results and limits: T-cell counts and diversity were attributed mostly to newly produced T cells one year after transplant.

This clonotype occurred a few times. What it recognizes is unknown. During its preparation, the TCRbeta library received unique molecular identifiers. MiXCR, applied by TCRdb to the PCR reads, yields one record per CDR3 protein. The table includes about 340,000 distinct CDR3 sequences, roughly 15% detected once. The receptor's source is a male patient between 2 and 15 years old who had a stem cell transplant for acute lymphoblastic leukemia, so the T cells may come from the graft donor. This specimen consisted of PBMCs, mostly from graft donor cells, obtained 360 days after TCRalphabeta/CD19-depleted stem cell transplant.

Written as DNA, the CDR3 is TGTGCCTGGAGTTATATAGCGGGAGGGGACAATGAGCAGTTCTTC. Amino acids: CAWSYIAGGDNEQFF. The V and J genes are TRBV30 and TRBJ2-1; 11 bases fit TRBD2. The CDR3 is made up of 15 amino acids. With V trimmed by 2 bases and J by 5 bases, 5 bases remained unmatched. Germline V gene sequence: CDR1 GTSNPN, CDR2 SVGIG (reference sequence).